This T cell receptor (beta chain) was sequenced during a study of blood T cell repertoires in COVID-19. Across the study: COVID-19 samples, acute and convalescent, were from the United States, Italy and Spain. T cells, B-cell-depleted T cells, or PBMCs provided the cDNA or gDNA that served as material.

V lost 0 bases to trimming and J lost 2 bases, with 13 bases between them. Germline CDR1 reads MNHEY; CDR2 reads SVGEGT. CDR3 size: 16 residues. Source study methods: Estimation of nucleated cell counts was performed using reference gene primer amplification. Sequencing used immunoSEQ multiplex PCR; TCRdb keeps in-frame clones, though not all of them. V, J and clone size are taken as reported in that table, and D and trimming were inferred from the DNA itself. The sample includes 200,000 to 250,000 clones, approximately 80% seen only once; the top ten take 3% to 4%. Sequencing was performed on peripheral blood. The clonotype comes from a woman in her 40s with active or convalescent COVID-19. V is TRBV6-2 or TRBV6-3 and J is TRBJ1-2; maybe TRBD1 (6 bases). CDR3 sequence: CASSYSRTAQNYGYTF. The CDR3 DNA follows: TGTGCCAGCAGTTACTCCCGGACAGCACAAAACTATGGCTACACCTTC.